The next 26 T cell receptor beta chains were all read from a single sample in a study of blood T cell repertoires in COVID-19. TCRdb's table, derived via immunoSEQ multiplex PCR, lists solely in-frame clones and lacks some. The sample lists 190,000 or so clones; roughly 85% were seen once. Sequenced sample: PBMCs or T cells enriched from blood (not recorded which). The receptors were sampled from a man aged 40-50 years who had recovered from COVID-19.

A remark on this clone: Sequence at one end of the junction differs from germline and may be a read error. CDR3 in amino acids: CASTVDQRSTDTQYF. In DNA form, the CDR3 reads TGTGCCAGCACCGTAGACCAGCGAAGCACAGATACGCAGTATTTT. The chain is built from TRBV9 and TRBJ2-3; no clear D. The germline CDR1 and CDR2 sequences are SGDLS and YYNGEE. The CDR3 runs to 15 residues.

The CDR3 reads CASAARGNDQPQHF. For the CDR3, the DNA is TGTGCCAGCGCCGCGAGGGGGAATGATCAGCCCCAGCATTTT. The chain couples TRBV6-5 to TRBJ1-5, with a weak D call TRBD1 (6 bases). The CDR3 is 14 residues long. V shed 8 bases and J shed 5 bases, with 16 bases lying between them. CDR1 MNHEY and CDR2 SVGAGI come from the germline V gene.

This chain joins TRBV9 and TRBJ2-3; tentatively, D is TRBD2 (6 bases). Germline lookup yields CDR1 SGDLS and CDR2 YYNGEE. This CDR3 is 15 amino acids long. V was trimmed by 4 bases and J by 1 base, leaving 13 bases between them. The CDR3 reads CASSSSGGGTDTQYF. The CDR3 DNA is TGTGCCAGCAGCTCTTCCGGGGGAGGCACAGATACGCAGTATTTT.

The chain joins TRBV6-5 to TRBJ2-1; D uncertain. The V and J ends lost 2 bases and 4 bases respectively, with 9 bases between them. This CDR3 region has 14 residues. Germline CDR1 MNHEY, CDR2 SVGAGI. The CDR3 coding sequence is TGTGCCAGCAGTTACGTTCAGGCTTACAATGAGCAGTTCTTC. It encodes CASSYVQAYNEQFF.

This chain uses TRBV28 with TRBJ2-7; 13 nucleotides agree with TRBD2. The CDR3 extends over 17 amino acids. V lost 2 bases and J lost 3; bases outside the gene matches: 7. Germline V gene data show CDR1 as MDHEN and CDR2 as SYDVKM. CDR3 in amino acids: CASSLTPWTSGGYEQYF. The CDR3 nucleotides read TGTGCCAGCAGTTTAACTCCCTGGACTAGCGGGGGCTACGAGCAGTACTTC.

Concerning this clone itself: The junction departs from germline at one end; a sequencing error may be responsible. The J gene is TRBJ2-2, the V gene TRBV7-7; the match to TRBD1 covers 8 bases. Germline CDR1 SSHAT, CDR2 FNYEAQ (reference sequence). The CDR3 spans 17 residues. The CDR3 nucleotides read TGTGCTAGCAGCTTAGCTGGAAGGCAGGGGGCAAGCGGGGAGCTGTTTTTT. Translating it yields CASSLAGRQGASGELFF. Based on the CDR3 plus reference TRBV7-7 and TRBJ2-2, the full variable domain is GAGVSQSPRYKVTKRGQDVTLRCDPISSHATLYWYQQALGQGPEFLTYFNYEAQPDKSGLPSDRFSAERPEGSISTLTIQRTEQRDSAMYRCASSLAGRQGASGELFFGEGSRLTVL.

This rearrangement joins TRBV12-2 to TRBJ1-6; the table's D call of TRBD1 was not tested on the DNA. TRBV12-2 is a documented pseudogene. The CDR3 totals 18 residues. CDR3 DNA sequence: TGTGCAAGTCGCTTAGCGCCGGGACAGGGGAACCCGGGTTCACCCCTCCACTTT. Protein product: CASRLAPGQGNPGSPLHF.

The rearrangement joins TRBV2 to TRBJ2-1, with 15 bases lining up with TRBD2. The ends lost 6 bases at V and 6 bases at J; junction bases unmatched: 6. This CDR3 is 16 amino acids long. Looked up from germline, CDR1 is SNHLY and CDR2 is FYNNEI. The CDR3 spells CASSPGLAGGSNEQFF. DNA of the CDR3: TGTGCCAGCAGCCCGGGACTAGCGGGAGGTAGCAATGAGCAGTTCTTC.

V and J are TRBV5-5 and TRBJ1-1; no reliable D call. V lost 4 bases and J lost 2, with 9 bases in between. The CDR3 sequence is 13 residues long. Germline V lookup: CDR1 SGHKS, CDR2 YYEKEE (reference sequence). The CDR3 sequence is CASSPGSNTEAFF. In DNA, the CDR3 is TGTGCCAGCAGCCCTGGGAGTAACACTGAAGCTTTCTTT.

V gene TRBV5-5 combines with J gene TRBJ2-2; TRBD1 matches at 8 bases. The CDR3 is 15 residues long. Germline CDR1 is SGHKS and CDR2 is YYEKEE (reference sequence). The V and J ends lost 1 base and 4 bases, in that order; junction bases with no gene match: 3. The chain's CDR3 is CASSLPTGVTGELFF. The CDR3, as DNA: TGTGCCAGCAGCTTGCCGACAGGGGTCACCGGGGAGCTGTTTTTT.

The chain is built from TRBV28 and TRBJ2-7, with D tentatively TRBD2 (8 bases). CDR1 and CDR2 from the germline V gene are MDHEN and SYDVKM. V dropped 10 bases and J dropped 2 bases, with 30 bases sitting between them. The CDR3 spans 18 residues. The chain's CDR3 is CATIGGSRIAGSPYEQYF. The CDR3 nucleotides read TGTGCCACCATAGGGGGCTCTAGAATAGCGGGATCCCCCTACGAGCAGTACTTC.

This chain links TRBV5-5 with TRBJ2-2; the D is unclear. The CDR3 has 14 amino acids. The V end was cut by 2 bases, the J end by 1 base, with 6 bases between. CDR1 is SGHKS and CDR2 is YYEKEE in the germline V gene (reference sequence). CDR3 in DNA: TGTGCCAGCAGCTTCTATGGGAACACCGGGGAGCTGTTTTTT. Translating it yields CASSFYGNTGELFF.

The CDR3: CARTSPAGENGELFF. The CDR3 DNA reads as TGTGCCAGGACCTCACCGGCAGGGGAAAACGGGGAGCTGTTTTTT. The genes are TRBV2 and TRBJ2-2, with D possibly being TRBD1 (6 bases). The CDR3 runs 15 residues. Between the trimmed V and J ends, which lost 9 bases and 7 bases, there was a span of 21 bases. Germline V lookup: CDR1 SNHLY, CDR2 FYNNEI.

The genes are TRBV19 and TRBJ1-2; D unclear. CDR1 is LNHDA, CDR2 SQIVND, per germline (reference sequence). V lost 1 base to trimming and J lost 6 bases, with 15 bases between them. This CDR3 has 15 residues. The CDR3: CASSIGGGLGHGYTF. The CDR3 nucleotides read TGTGCCAGTAGTATAGGTGGAGGTTTGGGCCATGGCTACACCTTC.

The V and J genes are TRBV29-1 and TRBJ2-7, with D perhaps matching TRBD1 (8 bases). The CDR3 extends over 11 amino acids. Trimming removed 5 bases at V and 6 bases at J, with 11 bases between. Germline-derived CDR1 and CDR2 are SQVTM and ANQGSEA. This chain's CDR3 is CSVYRGGEQYF. For the CDR3, the DNA is TGCAGCGTTTACAGGGGGGGCGAGCAGTACTTC.

The V and J genes are TRBV7-2 and TRBJ1-2, with 8 nucleotides matching TRBD1. V shed 2 bases and J 4 bases; nucleotides not matched to a gene: 6. The CDR3 has 15 amino acids. Germline V gives CDR1 SGHTA, CDR2 FQGNSA. The CDR3 sequence is CASSLQPDRAYGYTF. The CDR3 nucleotides read TGTGCCAGCAGCTTACAGCCGGACAGGGCCTATGGCTACACCTTC.

The chain is built from TRBV4-1 and TRBJ2-2; D is possibly TRBD1 (7 bases). Germline assignment: CDR1 MGHRA and CDR2 YSYEKL. This CDR3 region has 16 residues. Trimming stripped 4 bases from V and 7 bases from J, with 19 bases between. The CDR3 DNA reads TGCGCCAGCAGCCGGGACTCGAGGGGGCATGGCGGGGAGCTGTTTTTT. The encoded protein is CASSRDSRGHGGELFF.

V is TRBV10-3 and J is TRBJ2-2; the D is unclear. CDR3 length: 13 amino acids. Germline values: CDR1 ENHRY, CDR2 SYGVKD. V was trimmed by 1 base and J by 5 bases, leaving 5 bases between them. This CDR3 reads CAISEFETGELFF. The CDR3 nucleotides are TGTGCCATCAGTGAGTTCGAGACCGGGGAGCTGTTTTTT.

This sequence joins TRBV19 and TRBJ1-1; D remains ambiguous. This CDR3 has 15 amino acids. Germline loops: CDR1 LNHDA, CDR2 SQIVND (reference sequence). V gave up 6 bases and J gave up 1 base, with 15 bases separating them. The CDR3 spells CASSTTPRSNTEAFF. The CDR3 DNA is TGTGCCAGTAGCACCACCCCGAGATCGAACACTGAAGCTTTCTTT.

The chain uses TRBV10-3 and TRBJ2-7; 12 bases fit TRBD2. Germline CDR1 ENHRY, CDR2 SYGVKD. V was clipped by 10 bases and J by 5 bases; unmatched bases: 9. This CDR3 is 14 amino acids long. The chain's CDR3 is CATSTSGSINEQYF. CDR3 DNA sequence: TGTGCCACATCGACTAGCGGGAGTATCAACGAGCAGTACTTC.

This clone has a handful of counts. The V gene is TRBV7-9, the J gene TRBJ1-1, with D possibly matching TRBD1 (6 bases). The CDR3 is made up of 14 amino acids. V lost 2 bases and J lost 1, with 8 bases in between. Germline loops: CDR1 SEHNR, CDR2 FQNEAQ (reference sequence). CDR3 in DNA: TGTGCCAGCAGCTTAATGGGACAGAACACTGAAGCTTTCTTT. Translated, it gives CASSLMGQNTEAFF. The entire variable domain, with the rest obtained from reference TRBV7-9 and TRBJ1-1, is as follows: DTGVSQNPRHKITKRGQNVTFRCDPISEHNRLYWYRQTLGQGPEFLTYFQNEAQLEKSRLLSDRFSAERPKGSFSTLEIQRTEQGDSAMYLCASSLMGQNTEAFFGQGTRLTVV.

The chain combines TRBV28 with TRBJ1-2, with 7 bases identical to TRBD1. V shed 6 bases and J 5 bases; nucleotides not matched to a gene: 9. Germline-derived CDR1 and CDR2 are MDHEN and SYDVKM. The CDR3 runs to 14 residues. In DNA, the CDR3 is TGTGCCAGCAGGGATCCGACAGGGACATATGGCTACACCTTC. Encoded protein: CASRDPTGTYGYTF.

The V and J genes are TRBV7-3 and TRBJ2-2, with D possibly TRBD1 on 6 matching bases. This CDR3 comprises 17 residues. CDR1 and CDR2 (germline): SGHTA, FQGTGA. V shed 1 base and J shed 0 bases, with 12 bases lying between them. CDR3 loop: CASSLKGDIANTGELFF. CDR3 in DNA: TGTGCCAGCAGCTTAAAGGGGGACATCGCGAACACCGGGGAGCTGTTTTTT.

V and J are TRBV6-1 and TRBJ2-7; TRBD2 aligns across 9 bases. Germline values: CDR1 MNHNS, CDR2 SASEGT. Trimming cost V 0 bases and J 0 bases; bases outside gene matches: 0. CDR3 length: 15 residues. CDR3 bases: TGTGCCAGCAGTGAAGCTAGCGGGAGCTCCTACGAGCAGTACTTC. It is translated as CASSEASGSSYEQYF.

Only one count was recorded for this clone. The chain uses TRBV24-1 and TRBJ2-3; D might be TRBD2 (5 bases). The CDR3 is 16 amino acids. The germline V and J ends were trimmed by 3 bases and 0 bases, with 12 bases remaining between them. Germline V gene lookup returns CDR1 KGHDR and CDR2 SFDVKD. Here the CDR3 reads CATSDRGSASTDTQYF. In DNA form, the CDR3 reads TGTGCCACCAGTGATAGAGGGAGTGCTAGCACAGATACGCAGTATTTT.

The chain carries TRBV3-1 (or the pseudogene TRBV3-2) and TRBJ1-2; 7 nucleotides match TRBD1. Germline CDR1 and CDR2: LGHDT and YNNKEL (reference sequence). This CDR3 is built from 15 residues. V was pared by 8 bases and J by 0 bases, with 9 bases of the junction left unmatched. The CDR3: CASRGGQNANYGYTF. CDR3 coding DNA: TGTGCCAGCCGAGGGGGACAGAACGCTAACTATGGCTACACCTTC.